Below are 2 T cell receptor beta chains sequenced from a single sample in a study of T cell repertoires in aging, cancer and after chemotherapy. A mixed TRB-A/B primer pool amplified rearranged TRB by multiplex touch-down PCR. TCRdb reanalysed the multiplex PCR reads using MiXCR and keeps one entry per CDR3 protein. Of under 4,000 distinct CDR3 sequences in the sample, approximately 20% are singletons; the top ten hold roughly a fifth. TCR beta rearrangements were amplified from peripheral blood genomic DNA. Sample: blood. These receptors all stem from a human donor with a blood cancer.

This clonotype qualifies as medium-sized. The chain recombines TRBV11-1 with TRBJ2-3; 14 nucleotides align to TRBD2. With 2 bases clipped from V and 5 bases from J, the junction kept 6 bases outside the gene matches. CDR1 is SGHAT, CDR2 FQDESV, per germline (reference sequence). This CDR3 contains 17 residues. CDR3 sequence: CASSLPTSGGEEDTQYF. CDR3 nucleotide sequence: TGTGCCAGCAGCTTACCGACTAGCGGGGGGGAGGAAGATACGCAGTATTTT.

This clonotype is categorized as medium-sized. V usage is TRBV6-5 and J usage is TRBJ1-5; D is undetermined. The CDR3 runs 14 residues. Germline CDR1 is MNHEY and CDR2 is SVGAGI. Between the trimmed V and J ends, which lost 5 bases and 2 bases, there was a span of 10 bases. CDR3 amino acids: CASSAPGGNQPQHF. CDR3 sequence (DNA): TGTGCCAGCAGTGCCCCAGGAGGCAATCAGCCCCAGCATTTT.